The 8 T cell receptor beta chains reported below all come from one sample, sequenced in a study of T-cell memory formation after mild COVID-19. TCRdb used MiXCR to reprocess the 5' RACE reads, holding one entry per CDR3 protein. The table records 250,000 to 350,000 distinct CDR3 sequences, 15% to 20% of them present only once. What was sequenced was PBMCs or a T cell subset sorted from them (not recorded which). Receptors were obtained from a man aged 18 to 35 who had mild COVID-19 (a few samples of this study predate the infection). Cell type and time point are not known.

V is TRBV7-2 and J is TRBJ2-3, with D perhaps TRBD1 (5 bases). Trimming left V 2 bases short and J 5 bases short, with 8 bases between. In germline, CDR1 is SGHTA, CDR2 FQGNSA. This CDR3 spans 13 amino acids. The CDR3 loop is CASSLFQGDTQYF. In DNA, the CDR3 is TGTGCCAGCAGCTTATTTCAGGGAGATACGCAGTATTTT.

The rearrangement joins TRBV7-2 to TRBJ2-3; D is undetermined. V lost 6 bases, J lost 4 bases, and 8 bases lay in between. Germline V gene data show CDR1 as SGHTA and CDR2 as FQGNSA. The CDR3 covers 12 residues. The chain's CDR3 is CASRLTADTQYF. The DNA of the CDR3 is TGTGCCAGCAGATTAACAGCAGATACGCAGTATTTT.

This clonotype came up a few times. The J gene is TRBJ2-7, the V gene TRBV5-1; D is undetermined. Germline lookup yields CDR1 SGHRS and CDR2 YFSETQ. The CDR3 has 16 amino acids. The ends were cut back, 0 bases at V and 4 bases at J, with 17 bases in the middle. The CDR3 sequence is CASSLAWSIEGYEQYF. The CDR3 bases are TGCGCCAGCAGCTTGGCATGGTCCATCGAAGGTTACGAGCAGTACTTC.

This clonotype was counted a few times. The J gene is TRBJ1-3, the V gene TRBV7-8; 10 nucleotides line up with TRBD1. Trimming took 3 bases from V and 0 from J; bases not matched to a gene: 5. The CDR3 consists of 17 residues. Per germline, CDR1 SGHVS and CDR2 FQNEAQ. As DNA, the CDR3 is TGTGCCAGCAGCTTCACCGGGACAGGGGTCTCTGGAAACACCATATATTTT. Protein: CASSFTGTGVSGNTIYF.

CDR3 sequence reads: CASSYLGLGQPQHF. CDR3 sequence (DNA): TGTGCCAGCAGCTATCTAGGGTTAGGGCAGCCCCAGCATTTT. V and J are TRBV7-2 and TRBJ1-5; no definite D call. This CDR3 spans 14 amino acids. Germline CDR1 is SGHTA and CDR2 is FQGNSA. The V end lost 4 bases, the J end lost 7 bases, and 14 bases lay between the germline ends.

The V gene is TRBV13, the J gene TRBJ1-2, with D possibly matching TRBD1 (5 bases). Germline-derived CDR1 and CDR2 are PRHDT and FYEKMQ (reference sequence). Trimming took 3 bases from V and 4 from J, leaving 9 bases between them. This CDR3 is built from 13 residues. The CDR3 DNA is TGTGCCAGCAGCTTTCAGGGAACCTATGGCTACACCTTC. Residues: CASSFQGTYGYTF.

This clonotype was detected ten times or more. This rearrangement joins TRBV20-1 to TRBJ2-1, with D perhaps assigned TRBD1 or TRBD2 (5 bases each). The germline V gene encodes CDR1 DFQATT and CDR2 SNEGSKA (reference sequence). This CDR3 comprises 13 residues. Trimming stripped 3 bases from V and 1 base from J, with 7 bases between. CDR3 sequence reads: CSASRESYNEQFF. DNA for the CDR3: TGCAGTGCTAGCAGGGAGTCCTACAATGAGCAGTTCTTC.

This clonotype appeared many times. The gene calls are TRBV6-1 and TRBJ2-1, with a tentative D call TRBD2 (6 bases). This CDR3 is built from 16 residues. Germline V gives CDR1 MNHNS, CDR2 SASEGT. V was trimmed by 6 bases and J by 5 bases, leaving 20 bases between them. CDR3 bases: TGTGCCAGCAGACTCGGGTCGGGACGGGGGAACAATGAGCAGTTCTTC. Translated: CASRLGSGRGNNEQFF.